This TCR beta chain stems from a study of blood T cell repertoires in COVID-19. Libraries were prepared by immunoSEQ multiplex PCR; TCRdb keeps only in-frame clonotypes and omits some of them. The sample contains 200,000 to 300,000 clones, around 81% of which appear only once. Followed over time, Seattle patients had been enrolled while infection was active. The CDR3 spans 13 residues. Germline V gene lookup returns CDR1 SGHDN and CDR2 FVKESK. The V end was cut by 4 bases, the J end by 8 bases, with 9 bases between. Sequences were obtained from peripheral blood. The chain is built from TRBV14 and TRBJ1-6, with unresolved D. The sequence was collected from a woman of 80 years or more with COVID-19, enrolled during active disease. The CDR3 DNA reads TGTGCCAGCAGCCCCAATTTTGATTCACCCCTCCACTTT. Residues: CASSPNFDSPLHF.